The source of this T cell receptor (beta chain) is a study of T cell responses to AZD1222 COVID-19 vaccine. TCRdb's table, derived via immunoSEQ multiplex PCR, lists solely in-frame clones and lacks some. This table has 150,000 or so clones, about nine tenths appearing once. Sequencing used peripheral blood, obtained on day 0 of MenACWY control vaccination. This TCR was sampled from an adult in good health.

This chain's CDR3 is CAISESPSPWTEAFF. The CDR3 region has the DNA TGTGCCATCAGTGAGTCCCCGAGCCCTTGGACTGAAGCTTTCTTT. This chain joins TRBV10-3 and TRBJ1-1; D gene ambiguous. With 0 bases removed from V and 5 bases from J, the gap between germline ends came to 13 bases. This CDR3 spans 15 amino acids. Germline CDR1 ENHRY, CDR2 SYGVKD.